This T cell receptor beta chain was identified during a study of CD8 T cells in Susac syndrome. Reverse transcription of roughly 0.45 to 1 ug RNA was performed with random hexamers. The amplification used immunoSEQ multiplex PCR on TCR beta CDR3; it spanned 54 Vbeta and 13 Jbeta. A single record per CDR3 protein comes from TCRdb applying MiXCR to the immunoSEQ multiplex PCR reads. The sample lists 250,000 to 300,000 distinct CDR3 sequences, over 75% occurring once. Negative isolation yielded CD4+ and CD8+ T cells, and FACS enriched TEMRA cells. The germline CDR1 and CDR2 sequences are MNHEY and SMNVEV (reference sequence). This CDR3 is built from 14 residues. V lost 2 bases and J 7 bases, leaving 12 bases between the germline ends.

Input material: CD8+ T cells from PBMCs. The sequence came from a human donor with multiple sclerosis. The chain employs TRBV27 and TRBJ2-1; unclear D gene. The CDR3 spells CASSLGLKLNEQFF. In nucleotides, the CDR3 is TGTGCCAGCAGTTTAGGTCTTAAACTAAATGAGCAGTTCTTC.